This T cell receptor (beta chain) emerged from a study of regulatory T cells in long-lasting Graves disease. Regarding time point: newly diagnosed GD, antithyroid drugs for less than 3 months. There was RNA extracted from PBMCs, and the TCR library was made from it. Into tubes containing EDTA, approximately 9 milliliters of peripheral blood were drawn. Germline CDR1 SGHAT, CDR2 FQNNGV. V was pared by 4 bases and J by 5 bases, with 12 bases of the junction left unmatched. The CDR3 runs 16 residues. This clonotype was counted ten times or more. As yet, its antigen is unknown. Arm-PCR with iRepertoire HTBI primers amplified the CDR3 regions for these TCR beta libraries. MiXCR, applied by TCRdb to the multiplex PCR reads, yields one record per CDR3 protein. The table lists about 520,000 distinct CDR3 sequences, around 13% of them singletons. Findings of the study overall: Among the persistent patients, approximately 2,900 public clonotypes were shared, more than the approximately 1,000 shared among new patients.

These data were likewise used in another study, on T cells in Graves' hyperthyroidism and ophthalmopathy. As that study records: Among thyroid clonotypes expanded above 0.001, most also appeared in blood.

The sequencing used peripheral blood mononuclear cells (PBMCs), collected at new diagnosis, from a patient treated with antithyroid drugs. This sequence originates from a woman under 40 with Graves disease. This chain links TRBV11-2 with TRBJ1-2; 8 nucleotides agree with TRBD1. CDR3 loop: CASSSPRTGRVYGYTF. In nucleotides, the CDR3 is TGTGCCAGCAGCTCACCTCGGACAGGGAGAGTTTATGGCTACACCTTC.